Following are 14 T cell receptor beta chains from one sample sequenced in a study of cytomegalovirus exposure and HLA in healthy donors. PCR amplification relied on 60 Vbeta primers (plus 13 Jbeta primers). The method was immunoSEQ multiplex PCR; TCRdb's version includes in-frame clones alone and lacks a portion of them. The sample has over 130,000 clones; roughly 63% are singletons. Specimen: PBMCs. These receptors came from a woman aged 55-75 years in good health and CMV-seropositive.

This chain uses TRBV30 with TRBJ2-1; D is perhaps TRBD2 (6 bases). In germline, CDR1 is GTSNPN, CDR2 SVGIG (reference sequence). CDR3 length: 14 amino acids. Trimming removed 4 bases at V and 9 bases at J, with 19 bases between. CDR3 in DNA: TGTGCCTGGATTGTGGGGGGAACCAATGGTGAGCAGTTCTTC. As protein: CAWIVGGTNGEQFF.

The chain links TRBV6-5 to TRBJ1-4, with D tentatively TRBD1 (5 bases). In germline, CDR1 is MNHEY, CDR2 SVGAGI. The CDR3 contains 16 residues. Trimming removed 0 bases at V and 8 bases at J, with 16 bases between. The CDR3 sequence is CASSYSRGHQGEKLFF. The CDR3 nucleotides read TGTGCCAGCAGTTACTCTCGCGGCCACCAGGGAGAAAAACTGTTTTTT.

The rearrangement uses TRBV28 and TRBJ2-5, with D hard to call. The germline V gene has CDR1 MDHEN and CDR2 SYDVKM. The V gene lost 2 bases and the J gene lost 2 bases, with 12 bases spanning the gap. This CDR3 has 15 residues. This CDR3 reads CASSLKSAKQETQYF. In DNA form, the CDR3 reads TGTGCCAGCAGTTTAAAGAGCGCCAAGCAAGAGACCCAGTACTTC.

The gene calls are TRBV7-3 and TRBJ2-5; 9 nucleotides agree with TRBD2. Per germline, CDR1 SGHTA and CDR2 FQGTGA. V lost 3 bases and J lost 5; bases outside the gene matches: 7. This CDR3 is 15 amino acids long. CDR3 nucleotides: TGTGCCAGCAGCTTTGGTATAGCGGGAGACGAGACCCAGTACTTC. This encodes CASSFGIAGDETQYF.

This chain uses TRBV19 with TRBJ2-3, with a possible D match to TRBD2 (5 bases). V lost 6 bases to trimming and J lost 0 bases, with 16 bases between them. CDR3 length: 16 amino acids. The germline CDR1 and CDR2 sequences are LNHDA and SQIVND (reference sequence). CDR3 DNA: TGTGCCAGTAGCCCGTATGGGAGCCCGAGCACAGATACGCAGTATTTT. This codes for CASSPYGSPSTDTQYF.

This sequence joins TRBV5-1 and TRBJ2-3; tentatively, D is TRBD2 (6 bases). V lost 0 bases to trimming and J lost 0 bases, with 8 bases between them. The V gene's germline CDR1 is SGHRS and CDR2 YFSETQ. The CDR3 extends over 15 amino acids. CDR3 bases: TGCGCCAGCAGCTTGGAAGGGAGGAGCACAGATACGCAGTATTTT. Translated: CASSLEGRSTDTQYF.

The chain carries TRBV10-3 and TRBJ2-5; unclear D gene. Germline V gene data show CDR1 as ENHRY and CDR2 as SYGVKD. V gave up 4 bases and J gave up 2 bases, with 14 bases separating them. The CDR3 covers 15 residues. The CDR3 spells CAISGAGINQETQYF. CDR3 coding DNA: TGTGCCATCAGTGGGGCAGGAATAAATCAAGAGACCCAGTACTTC.

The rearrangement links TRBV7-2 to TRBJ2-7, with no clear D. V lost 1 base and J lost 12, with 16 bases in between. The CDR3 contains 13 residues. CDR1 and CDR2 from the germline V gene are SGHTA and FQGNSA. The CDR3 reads CASSLEGAAYSYF. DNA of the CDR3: TGTGCCAGCAGCTTAGAAGGAGCAGCCTACTCGTACTTC.

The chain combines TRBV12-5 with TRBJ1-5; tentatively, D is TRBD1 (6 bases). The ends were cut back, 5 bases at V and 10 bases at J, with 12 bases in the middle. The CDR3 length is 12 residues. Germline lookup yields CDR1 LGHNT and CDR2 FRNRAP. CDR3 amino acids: CASGTQGFPQHF. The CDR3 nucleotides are TGTGCTAGTGGTACCCAGGGGTTTCCCCAGCATTTT.

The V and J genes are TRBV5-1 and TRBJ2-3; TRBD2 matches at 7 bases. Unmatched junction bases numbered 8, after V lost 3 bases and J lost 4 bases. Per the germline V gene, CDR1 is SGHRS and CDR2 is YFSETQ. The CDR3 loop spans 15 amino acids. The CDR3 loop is CASSWSAGAADTQYF. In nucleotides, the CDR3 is TGCGCCAGCAGCTGGAGTGCGGGAGCGGCAGATACGCAGTATTTT.

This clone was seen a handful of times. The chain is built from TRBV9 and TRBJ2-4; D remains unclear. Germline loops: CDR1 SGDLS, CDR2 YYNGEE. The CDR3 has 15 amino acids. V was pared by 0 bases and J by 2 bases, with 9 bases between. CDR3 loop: CASSVEAAPKNIQYF. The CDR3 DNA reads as TGTGCCAGCAGCGTAGAGGCGGCTCCCAAAAACATTCAGTACTTC.

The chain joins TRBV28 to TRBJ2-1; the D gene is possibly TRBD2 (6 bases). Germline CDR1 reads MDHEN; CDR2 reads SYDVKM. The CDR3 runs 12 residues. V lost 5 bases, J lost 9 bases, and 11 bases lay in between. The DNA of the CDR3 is TGTGCCAGCAGTCGGGAGCTGGGTGAGCAGTTCTTC. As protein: CASSRELGEQFF.

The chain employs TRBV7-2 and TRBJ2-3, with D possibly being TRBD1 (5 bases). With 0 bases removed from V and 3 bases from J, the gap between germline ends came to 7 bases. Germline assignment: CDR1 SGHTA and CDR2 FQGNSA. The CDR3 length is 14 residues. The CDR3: CASSLAGPTDTQYF. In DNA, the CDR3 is TGTGCCAGCAGCTTAGCGGGGCCAACAGATACGCAGTATTTT.

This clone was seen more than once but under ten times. The CDR3 nucleotides are TGTGCCAGCTCACCCGACAGGATGACTGGAAACACCATATATTTT. Translation: CASSPDRMTGNTIYF. The rearrangement links TRBV18 to TRBJ1-3; D perhaps matches TRBD1 (6 bases). CDR1 and CDR2 (germline): KGHSH, LQKENI. V was clipped by 3 bases and J by 2 bases, with 11 bases between them. The CDR3 has 15 amino acids.